This T cell receptor beta chain was recorded in a study of cytomegalovirus exposure and HLA in healthy donors. Study details: The 100 to 150 validation repertoires and the roughly 690 first-cohort repertoires shared a platform, a later analysis reported.

Study-level points and caveats: It was reportedly the case that the classifier diagnosed cytomegalovirus status with high specificity and sensitivity. 150 to 200 TCR beta chains were listed as cytomegalovirus-associated.

While the first cohort had several hundred subjects, the donors belonged to the separate validation cohort of about 120 subjects. The length of the CDR3 is 16 residues. CDR1 is LGHNA and CDR2 is YSLEER in the germline V gene. V was cut by 4 bases and J by 7 bases, with 19 bases left in between. Clones were sequenced by immunoSEQ multiplex PCR, and TCRdb holds only the in-frame ones, with some missing. The sample records approximately 300,000 clones, 75% to 90% being singletons. A word on this clone: The antigen is unknown.

This rearrangement joins TRBV4-3 to TRBJ2-2, with D possibly matching TRBD1 (6 bases). The sequencing sample was made of PBMCs. The receptor was derived from a woman between 25 and 40 years old in good health and CMV-seropositive. CDR3 sequence reads: CASSPGHASGIGELFF. CDR3 in DNA: TGCGCCAGCAGCCCGGGACACGCCTCGGGGATCGGGGAGCTGTTTTTT.